This T cell receptor (beta chain) emerged from a study of blood T cell repertoires in COVID-19. In the study overall: Acute and convalescent COVID-19 samples came from the United States, Italy and Spain. The cDNA or gDNA used as material had been derived from T cells, B-cell-depleted T cells, or PBMCs.

Per the original data handling: Counts of nucleated cells, estimated from reference gene primer amplification, were obtained. Assay used: immunoSEQ multiplex PCR; TCRdb lists only in-frame clones, some missing. V and J calls and clone size come straight from that table; D and trimming were deduced from the DNA. The table records some 40,000 clones, 84% of them present only once. CDR1 is SGHRS and CDR2 is YFSETQ in the germline V gene. CDR3 length: 14 residues. The V and J ends lost 2 bases and 0 bases respectively, with 8 bases between them. The sequence came from a man aged 50-60 years with active or convalescent COVID-19. The V gene is TRBV5-1, the J gene TRBJ1-1; no definite D call. The sample taken for sequencing was peripheral blood. CDR3 loop: CASSLASVNTEAFF. The CDR3 DNA follows: TGCGCCAGCAGCTTAGCATCGGTGAACACTGAAGCTTTCTTT. The variable domain in full, with the rest retrieved from reference TRBV5-1 and TRBJ1-1, is KAGVTQTPRYLIKTRGQQVTLSCSPISGHRSVSWYQQTPGQGLQFLFEYFSETQRNKGNFPGRFSGRQFSNSRSEMNVSTLELGDSALYLCASSLASVNTEAFFGQGTRLTVV.